This TCR beta chain comes out of a study of blood T cell repertoires in COVID-19. Sequenced by immunoSEQ multiplex PCR; TCRdb stores in-frame clones only, minus some. The data hold about 290,000 clones, with approximately 80% observed a single time. Trimming removed 3 bases at V and 4 bases at J, with 24 bases between. The CDR3 is made up of 18 amino acids. Germline assignment: CDR1 LNHDA and CDR2 SQIVND (reference sequence). The receptor was isolated from a woman in her fifties or sixties with active or convalescent COVID-19. The sequenced material came from peripheral blood. V usage is TRBV19 and J usage is TRBJ2-5, with D possibly matching TRBD2 (5 bases). CDR3 sequence reads: CASSMVAGVARKTETQYF. DNA for the CDR3: TGTGCCAGTAGTATGGTAGCTGGTGTAGCGAGGAAAACAGAGACCCAGTACTTC. The full variable domain, with the rest looked up from reference TRBV19 and TRBJ2-5, is DGGITQSPKYLFRKEGQNVTLSCEQNLNHDAMYWYRQDPGQGLRLIYYSQIVNDFQKGDIAEGYSVSREKKESFPLTVTSAQKNPTAFYLCASSMVAGVARKTETQYFGPGTRLLVL.